The source of this TCR beta chain is a study of PD-L1 blockade in urothelial cancer. Study-wide results and limits: Patients with durable benefit had greater blood expansion of tumor-associated TCR clones 3 weeks into treatment.

Using immunoSEQ multiplex PCR, the repertoire was profiled, and TCRdb retains in-frame clones only, with some absent. The sample shows about 36,000 clones, about a third of them seen only once. Concerning this clone: Its specificity is not known.

CDR1 and CDR2 (germline): SQVTM, ANQGSEA. Trimming took 2 bases from V and 5 from J, leaving 9 bases between them. The CDR3 spans 12 residues. The specimen comprised tumor tissue, sampled before atezolizumab (anti-PD-L1) treatment. The rearrangement uses TRBV29-1 and TRBJ2-5; no clear D gene. The sequence came from a man aged 55 to 70 with urothelial cancer. CDR3 nucleotides: TGCAGCGTTGAACTAGGAGCGGAGACCCAGTACTTC. Protein: CSVELGAETQYF.